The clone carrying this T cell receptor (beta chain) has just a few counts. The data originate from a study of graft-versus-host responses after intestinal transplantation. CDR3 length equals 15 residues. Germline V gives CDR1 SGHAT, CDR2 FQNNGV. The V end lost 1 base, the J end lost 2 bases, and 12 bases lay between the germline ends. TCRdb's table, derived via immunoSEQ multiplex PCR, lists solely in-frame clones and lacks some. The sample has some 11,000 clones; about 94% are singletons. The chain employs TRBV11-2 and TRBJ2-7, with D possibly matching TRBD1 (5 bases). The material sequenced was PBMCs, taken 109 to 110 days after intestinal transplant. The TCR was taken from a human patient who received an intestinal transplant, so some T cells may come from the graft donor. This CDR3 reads CASSLVNGAAYEQYF. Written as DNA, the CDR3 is TGTGCCAGCAGCTTAGTAAATGGGGCGGCCTACGAGCAGTACTTC.